This T cell receptor beta chain was obtained from a study of shared clonotypes between healthy human individuals. Study details: Every donor yielded three CD4 naive, three CD4 memory, two CD8 naive and one CD8 memory plate. The study, taken as a whole, reports: Sharing of clonotypes among donors was expected to vary with sequencing depth.

Germline loops: CDR1 MDHEN, CDR2 SYDVKM. This CDR3 has 16 amino acids. With V trimmed by 4 bases and J by 3 bases, 9 bases remained unmatched. The repertoire was sequenced with immunoSEQ multiplex PCR; TCRdb's copy has only in-frame clones and lacks some. The table includes 1,100,000 or so clones, about 80% detected once. A single count supports this clone. Its antigen is undetermined. Sequencing was performed on memory CD4+ T cells from PBMCs. Subset given: CD45RA-negative fraction. This clonotype was sampled from a man younger than 35 in good health. Some clones in this sample may be carry-over from other donors' samples. The rearrangement links TRBV28 to TRBJ2-3, with TRBD1 identical over 8 bases. CDR3 sequence reads: CASSSTGVQRTDTQYF. The CDR3 bases are TGTGCCAGCAGTTCGACAGGGGTTCAGAGAACAGATACGCAGTATTTT.